The rows below give T cell receptor beta chains drawn from one sample of a study of CD8+CD57+ T cells in acquired aplastic anemia. TCRdb re-derived calls from the reads in MiXCR, one entry per CDR3 protein. The data contain under 350,000 distinct CDR3 sequences, about three fifths of them singletons. The sample consisted of sorted CD4+, CD8+, or CD8+CD57+ T cells (not recorded which) from PBMCs. The source of these receptors is a human donor with aplastic anemia. CDR3s include the opening cysteine and the closing phenylalanine or tryptophan. The D gene is left open where the match is weak. Size values are once, few and many counts, or a class for expanded clones, and some rows have none.

d_gene: .; abundance: .; j_gene: TRBJ1-1; v_gene: TRBV19; len: 16; CDR3nt: TGTGCCGGTAGTATGTCATCGGGGAGATGGAACACTGAAGCTTTCTTT; CDR3aa: CAGSMSSGRWNTEAFF
d_gene: .; abundance: many; j_gene: TRBJ2-3; v_gene: TRBV20-1; len: 15; CDR3nt: TGCAGTGCTACGGAATCCGGCTCTAGCACAGATACGCAGTATTTT; CDR3aa: CSATESGSSTDTQYF
d_gene: .; abundance: .; j_gene: TRBJ2-1; v_gene: TRBV7-3; len: 16; CDR3nt: TGTGCCAGCAGCTTAGAGGGGAGGCTCTCCTACAATGAGCAGTTCTTC; CDR3aa: CASSLEGRLSYNEQFF
d_gene: TRBD2; abundance: .; j_gene: TRBJ2-3; v_gene: TRBV10-1; len: 13; CDR3nt: TGCGCCAGTACTAGCGGGATAACAGATACGCAGTATTTT; CDR3aa: CASTSGITDTQYF
d_gene: TRBD2; abundance: .; j_gene: TRBJ2-3; v_gene: TRBV9; len: 17; CDR3nt: TGTGCCAGCAGCGTAGCGACGGCTAGCGGGGGGGCGTATACGCAGTATTTT; CDR3aa: CASSVATASGGAYTQYF
d_gene: TRBD1; abundance: many; j_gene: TRBJ2-7; v_gene: TRBV3-1; len: 16; CDR3nt: TGTGCCAGCAGCCAGGATCAGGACAGGGTCTACTACGAGCAGTACTTC; CDR3aa: CASSQDQDRVYYEQYF
d_gene: .; abundance: few; j_gene: TRBJ2-7; v_gene: TRBV7-9; len: 12; CDR3nt: TGTGCCAGCAGCTTAGTTCGGGGAGCCGAGTACTTC; CDR3aa: CASSLVRGAEYF
d_gene: .; abundance: once; j_gene: TRBJ2-5; v_gene: TRBV11-3; len: 14; CDR3nt: TGTGCCAGCAGCCCCGGGAAGGGCGGGGAGACCCAGTACTTC; CDR3aa: CASSPGKGGETQYF
d_gene: .; abundance: .; j_gene: TRBJ2-7; v_gene: TRBV7-3; len: 13; CDR3nt: TGTGCCAGCAGCTTCAGGACAGCTTACGAGCAGTACTTC; CDR3aa: CASSFRTAYEQYF
d_gene: TRBD1; abundance: .; j_gene: TRBJ2-5; v_gene: TRBV5-1; len: 16; CDR3nt: TGCGCCAGCAGCTGGACAGGGCCGGGTGGACAAGAGACCCAGTACTTC; CDR3aa: CASSWTGPGGQETQYF
d_gene: TRBD2; abundance: many; j_gene: TRBJ2-5; v_gene: TRBV20-1; len: 13; CDR3nt: TGCAGTGCTAGGCCAGCGGGACAAGAGACCCAGTACTTC; CDR3aa: CSARPAGQETQYF
d_gene: .; abundance: .; j_gene: TRBJ1-1; v_gene: TRBV7-9; len: 12; CDR3nt: TGTGCCAGCAGCGGGGACGCCCTGCGAGCTTTCTTT; CDR3aa: CASSGDALRAFF
d_gene: .; abundance: .; j_gene: TRBJ1-2; v_gene: TRBV16; len: 16; CDR3nt: TGTGCCAGCAGCCAATCGCCTACTGACAGGAACTATGGCTACACCTTC; CDR3aa: CASSQSPTDRNYGYTF
d_gene: .; abundance: many; j_gene: TRBJ1-5; v_gene: TRBV7-3; len: 13; CDR3nt: TGTGCCAGCAGCGCCGGGACGAATGGGCCCCAGCATTTT; CDR3aa: CASSAGTNGPQHF
d_gene: TRBD2; abundance: many; j_gene: TRBJ2-3; v_gene: TRBV5-8; len: 15; CDR3nt: TGTGCCAGCAGCTCGGGACTAGTGCCCACAGATACGCAGTATTTT; CDR3aa: CASSSGLVPTDTQYF
d_gene: .; abundance: many; j_gene: TRBJ1-2; v_gene: TRBV12-3/TRBV12-4; len: 13; CDR3nt: TGTGCCAGCAGGGTAGACGGGCACTATGGCTACACCTTC; CDR3aa: CASRVDGHYGYTF
d_gene: .; abundance: few; j_gene: TRBJ1-4; v_gene: TRBV10-3; len: 13; CDR3nt: TGTGCCATCAGCTTGGCTTGGGAGGAAAAACTGTTTTTT; CDR3aa: CAISLAWEEKLFF
d_gene: .; abundance: .; j_gene: TRBJ1-1; v_gene: TRBV7-9; len: 12; CDR3nt: TGTGCCAGCAGCTTAATACAGACTGAAGCTTTCTTT; CDR3aa: CASSLIQTEAFF
d_gene: TRBD1; abundance: .; j_gene: TRBJ2-5; v_gene: TRBV7-8; len: 16; CDR3nt: TGTGCCAGCAGCTTAGGGGACAGATATAGACAAGAGACCCAGTACTTC; CDR3aa: CASSLGDRYRQETQYF
d_gene: .; abundance: .; j_gene: TRBJ2-2; v_gene: TRBV6-4; len: 14; CDR3nt: TGTGCCAGCAGTAGTGGCGGGGACACCGGGGAGCTGTTTTTT; CDR3aa: CASSSGGDTGELFF
d_gene: TRBD2; abundance: .; j_gene: TRBJ2-7; v_gene: TRBV9; len: 16; CDR3nt: TGTGCCAGCAGCCCACAAAGCGGGAGGACATCCTACGAGCAGTACTTC; CDR3aa: CASSPQSGRTSYEQYF
d_gene: TRBD1; abundance: .; j_gene: TRBJ2-5; v_gene: TRBV4-1; len: 10; CDR3nt: TGCGCCAGCAGCCAAGGGGACAGTATTTTC; CDR3aa: CASSQGDSIF
d_gene: .; abundance: .; j_gene: TRBJ1-1; v_gene: TRBV7-2; len: 14; CDR3nt: TGTGCCAGCAGCTTAGCCGGGGGCGCATCTGAAGCTTTCTTT; CDR3aa: CASSLAGGASEAFF
d_gene: .; abundance: many; j_gene: TRBJ1-2; v_gene: TRBV6-1; len: 12; CDR3nt: TGTGCCAGCAGTGAAGCGCAATATGGCTACACCTTC; CDR3aa: CASSEAQYGYTF
d_gene: TRBD2; abundance: .; j_gene: TRBJ2-1; v_gene: TRBV2; len: 14; CDR3nt: TGTGCCAGCAGGAATAGCGGGAGCGACAATGAGCAGTTCTTC; CDR3aa: CASRNSGSDNEQFF
d_gene: .; abundance: many; j_gene: TRBJ2-1; v_gene: TRBV10-1; len: 15; CDR3nt: TGCGCCAGCAGTGAAAGAGGGGCAGCCTACAATGAGCAGTTCTTC; CDR3aa: CASSERGAAYNEQFF
d_gene: .; abundance: .; j_gene: TRBJ1-2; v_gene: TRBV29-1; len: 15; CDR3nt: TGCAGCGTTCCAAGGGGTGGCATTACTAACTATGGCTACACCTTC; CDR3aa: CSVPRGGITNYGYTF
d_gene: .; abundance: .; j_gene: TRBJ2-3; v_gene: TRBV7-9; len: 15; CDR3nt: TGTGCCAGCAGCTTAGGCCCCCAGAGCACAGATACGCAGTATTTT; CDR3aa: CASSLGPQSTDTQYF
d_gene: .; abundance: .; j_gene: TRBJ2-1; v_gene: TRBV7-6; len: 15; CDR3nt: TGTGCCAGCAGCTTAGAAGCAGTCTCCTACAATGAGCAGTTCTTC; CDR3aa: CASSLEAVSYNEQFF
d_gene: .; abundance: .; j_gene: TRBJ2-3; v_gene: TRBV13; len: 16; CDR3nt: TGTGCCAGCAGCTCCGCAGGGGAGGGGAGCACAGATACGCAGTATTTT; CDR3aa: CASSSAGEGSTDTQYF
d_gene: .; abundance: .; j_gene: TRBJ1-2; v_gene: TRBV14; len: 15; CDR3nt: TGTGCCAGCAGCCCACCCCCGGGACGGCACTATGGCTACACCTTC; CDR3aa: CASSPPPGRHYGYTF
d_gene: TRBD1; abundance: .; j_gene: TRBJ2-7; v_gene: TRBV9; len: 16; CDR3nt: TGTGCCAGCAGCCCAGACGGGGGACAGGGGATTGGCGAGCAGTACTTC; CDR3aa: CASSPDGGQGIGEQYF
d_gene: .; abundance: .; j_gene: TRBJ1-1; v_gene: TRBV20-1; len: 14; CDR3nt: TGCAGTGCTATGACGGGGCGTACGAACACTGAAGCTTTCTTT; CDR3aa: CSAMTGRTNTEAFF
d_gene: .; abundance: many; j_gene: TRBJ1-5; v_gene: TRBV5-5; len: 14; CDR3nt: TGTGCCAGCAGCTTGGGACTGAGCAATCAGCCCCAGCATTTT; CDR3aa: CASSLGLSNQPQHF
d_gene: TRBD1; abundance: .; j_gene: TRBJ1-1; v_gene: TRBV29-1; len: 12; CDR3nt: TGCAGCGTGGGACAGATGAACACTGAAGCTTTCTTT; CDR3aa: CSVGQMNTEAFF
d_gene: .; abundance: .; j_gene: TRBJ2-5; v_gene: TRBV2; len: 15; CDR3nt: TGTGCCAGCAGTGTTGAGGGACAAGGTATTGTGACCCAGTACTTC; CDR3aa: CASSVEGQGIVTQYF
d_gene: .; abundance: .; j_gene: TRBJ2-3; v_gene: TRBV10-3; len: 15; CDR3nt: TGTGCCATCAGTGGGAGGGGGGAGATCACAGATACGCAGTATTTT; CDR3aa: CAISGRGEITDTQYF
d_gene: .; abundance: .; j_gene: TRBJ1-6; v_gene: TRBV7-6; len: 15; CDR3nt: TGTGCCAGCAGCTTAGAACAGCAAAAAAATTCACCCCTCCACTTT; CDR3aa: CASSLEQQKNSPLHF
d_gene: TRBD1; abundance: .; j_gene: TRBJ1-4; v_gene: TRBV5-5; len: 17; CDR3nt: TGTGCCAGCAGCCGGGGACTACAGGGGCCCCGGGATGAAAAACTGTTTTTT; CDR3aa: CASSRGLQGPRDEKLFF
d_gene: TRBD2; abundance: once; j_gene: TRBJ2-5; v_gene: TRBV7-3; len: 15; CDR3nt: TGTGCCAGCAGCTTAATAGCGGGGAGACAAGAGACCCAGTACTTC; CDR3aa: CASSLIAGRQETQYF
d_gene: TRBD1; abundance: many; j_gene: TRBJ1-2; v_gene: TRBV5-1; len: 15; CDR3nt: TGCGCCAGCAGCCGCGGGACAGGGGGCTTCTATGGCTACACCTTC; CDR3aa: CASSRGTGGFYGYTF
d_gene: .; abundance: many; j_gene: TRBJ2-3; v_gene: TRBV19; len: 15; CDR3nt: TGTGCCAGTAGTATTTCTGGAAGCAGCACAGATACGCAGTATTTT; CDR3aa: CASSISGSSTDTQYF
d_gene: .; abundance: few; j_gene: TRBJ2-5; v_gene: TRBV20-1; len: 11; CDR3nt: TGCAGTGCTGGAGTCGGAGAGACCCAGTACTTC; CDR3aa: CSAGVGETQYF
d_gene: TRBD2; abundance: .; j_gene: TRBJ2-1; v_gene: TRBV2; len: 14; CDR3nt: TGTGCCAGCAGCGAAATAGCGGGGAGCAATGAGCAGTTCTTC; CDR3aa: CASSEIAGSNEQFF
d_gene: .; abundance: many; j_gene: TRBJ2-7; v_gene: TRBV20-1; len: 11; CDR3nt: TGCAGTGCTAGAGCGGGAGACCGGCAGTACTTC; CDR3aa: CSARAGDRQYF
d_gene: TRBD1; abundance: many; j_gene: TRBJ2-3; v_gene: TRBV20-1; len: 16; CDR3nt: TGCAGTGCTCGGACCGGACGATCAGGACAGGGAGATACGCAGTATTTT; CDR3aa: CSARTGRSGQGDTQYF